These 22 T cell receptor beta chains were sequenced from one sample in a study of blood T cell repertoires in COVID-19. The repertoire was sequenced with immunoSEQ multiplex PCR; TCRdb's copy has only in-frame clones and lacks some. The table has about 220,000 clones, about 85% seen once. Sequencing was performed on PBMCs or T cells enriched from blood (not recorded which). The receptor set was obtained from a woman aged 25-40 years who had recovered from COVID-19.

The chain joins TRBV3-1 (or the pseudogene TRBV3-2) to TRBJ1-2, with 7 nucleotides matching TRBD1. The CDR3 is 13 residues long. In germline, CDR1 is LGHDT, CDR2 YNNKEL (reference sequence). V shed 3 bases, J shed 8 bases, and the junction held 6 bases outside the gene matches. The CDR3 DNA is TGTGCCAGCAGCCATCTAAGGGGGCCAGGCTACACCTTC. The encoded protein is CASSHLRGPGYTF.

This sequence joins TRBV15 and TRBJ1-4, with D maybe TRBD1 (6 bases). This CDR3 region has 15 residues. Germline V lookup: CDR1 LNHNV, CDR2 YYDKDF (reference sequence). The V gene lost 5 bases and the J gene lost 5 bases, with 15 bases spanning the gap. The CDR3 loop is CATSRGGTMNEKLFF. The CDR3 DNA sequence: TGTGCCACCAGCCGAGGGGGGACAATGAATGAAAAACTGTTTTTT.

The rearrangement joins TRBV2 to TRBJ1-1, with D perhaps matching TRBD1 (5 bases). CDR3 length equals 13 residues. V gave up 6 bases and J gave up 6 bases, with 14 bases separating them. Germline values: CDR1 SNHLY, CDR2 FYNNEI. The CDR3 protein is CASRLGVGAEAFF. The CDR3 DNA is TGTGCCAGCAGATTAGGGGTAGGGGCTGAAGCTTTCTTT.

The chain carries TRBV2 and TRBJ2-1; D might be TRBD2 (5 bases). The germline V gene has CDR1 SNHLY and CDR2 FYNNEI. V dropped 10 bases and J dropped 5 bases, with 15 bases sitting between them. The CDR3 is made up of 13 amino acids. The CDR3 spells CATERDLDNEQFF. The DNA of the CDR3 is TGTGCCACAGAACGGGATCTAGACAATGAGCAGTTCTTC.

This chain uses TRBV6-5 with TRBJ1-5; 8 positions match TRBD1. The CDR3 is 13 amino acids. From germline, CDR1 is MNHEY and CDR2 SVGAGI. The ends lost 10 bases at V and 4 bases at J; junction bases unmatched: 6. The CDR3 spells CATARDRNQPQHF. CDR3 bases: TGTGCCACCGCCCGGGACAGGAATCAGCCCCAGCATTTT.

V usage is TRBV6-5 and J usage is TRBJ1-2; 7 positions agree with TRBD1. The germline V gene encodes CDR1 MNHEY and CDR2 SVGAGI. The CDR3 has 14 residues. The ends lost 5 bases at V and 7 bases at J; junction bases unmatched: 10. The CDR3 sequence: CASSRSGQSFGYTF. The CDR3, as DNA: TGTGCCAGCAGTCGCTCGGGACAGTCGTTTGGCTACACCTTC.

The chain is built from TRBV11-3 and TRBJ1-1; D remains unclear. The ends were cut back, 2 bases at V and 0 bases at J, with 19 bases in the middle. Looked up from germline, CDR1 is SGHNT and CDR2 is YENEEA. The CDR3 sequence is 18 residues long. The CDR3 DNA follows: TGTGCCAGCAGCTTAAAAAGAGGGAGACCTCAGCTGAACACTGAAGCTTTCTTT. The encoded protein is CASSLKRGRPQLNTEAFF. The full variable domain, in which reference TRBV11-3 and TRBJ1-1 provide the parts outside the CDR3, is EAGVVQSPRYKIIEKKQPVAFWCNPISGHNTLYWYLQNLGQGPELLIRYENEEAVDDSQLPKDRFSAERLKGVDSTLKIQPAELGDSAVYLCASSLKRGRPQLNTEAFFGQGTRLTVV.

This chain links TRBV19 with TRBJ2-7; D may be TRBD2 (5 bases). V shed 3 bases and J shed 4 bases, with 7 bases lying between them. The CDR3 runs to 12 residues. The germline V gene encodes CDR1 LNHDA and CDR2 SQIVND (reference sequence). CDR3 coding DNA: TGTGCCAGTAGTATCAGGACTTACGAGCAGTACTTC. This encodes CASSIRTYEQYF.

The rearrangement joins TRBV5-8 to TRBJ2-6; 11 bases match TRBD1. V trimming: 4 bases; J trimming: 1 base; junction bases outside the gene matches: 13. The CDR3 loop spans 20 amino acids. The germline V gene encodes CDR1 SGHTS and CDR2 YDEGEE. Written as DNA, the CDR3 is TGTGCCAGCAGCCGATTATTAGGGACAGGGGGTAATTCTGGGGCCAACGTCCTGACTTTC. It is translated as CASSRLLGTGGNSGANVLTF.

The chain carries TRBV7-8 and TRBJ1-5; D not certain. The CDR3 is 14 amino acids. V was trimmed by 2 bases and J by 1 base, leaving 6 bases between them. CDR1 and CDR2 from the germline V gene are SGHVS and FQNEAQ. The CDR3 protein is CASSLLRSNQPQHF. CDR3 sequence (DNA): TGTGCCAGCAGCTTACTACGAAGCAATCAGCCCCAGCATTTT. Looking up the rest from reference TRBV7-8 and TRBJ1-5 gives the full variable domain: GAGVSQSPRYKVAKRGQDVALRCDPISGHVSLFWYQQALGQGPEFLTYFQNEAQLDKSGLPSDRFFAERPEGSVSTLKIQRTQQEDSAVYLCASSLLRSNQPQHFGDGTRLSIL.

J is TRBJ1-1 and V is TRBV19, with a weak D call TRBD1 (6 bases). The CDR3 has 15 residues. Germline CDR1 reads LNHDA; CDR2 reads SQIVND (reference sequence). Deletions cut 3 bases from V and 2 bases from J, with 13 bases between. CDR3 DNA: TGTGCCAGTAGTATTTCGGGGGGGCGAAACACTGAAGCTTTCTTT. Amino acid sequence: CASSISGGRNTEAFF. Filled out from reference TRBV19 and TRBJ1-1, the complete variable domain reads DGGITQSPKYLFRKEGQNVTLSCEQNLNHDAMYWYRQDPGQGLRLIYYSQIVNDFQKGDIAEGYSVSREKKESFPLTVTSAQKNPTAFYLCASSISGGRNTEAFFGQGTRLTVV.

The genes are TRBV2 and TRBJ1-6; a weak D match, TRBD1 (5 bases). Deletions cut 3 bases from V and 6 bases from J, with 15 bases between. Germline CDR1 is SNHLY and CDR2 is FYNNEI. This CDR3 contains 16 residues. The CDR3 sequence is CASSDNPGNFNSPLHF. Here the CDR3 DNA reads TGTGCCAGCAGTGACAATCCAGGGAATTTTAATTCACCCCTCCACTTT.

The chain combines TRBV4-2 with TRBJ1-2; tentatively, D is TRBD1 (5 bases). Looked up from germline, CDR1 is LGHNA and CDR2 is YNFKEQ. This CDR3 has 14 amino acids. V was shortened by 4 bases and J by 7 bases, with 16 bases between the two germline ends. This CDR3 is CASSPAGLEGGYTF. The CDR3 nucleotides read TGTGCCAGCAGCCCGGCAGGGTTGGAGGGTGGCTACACCTTC.

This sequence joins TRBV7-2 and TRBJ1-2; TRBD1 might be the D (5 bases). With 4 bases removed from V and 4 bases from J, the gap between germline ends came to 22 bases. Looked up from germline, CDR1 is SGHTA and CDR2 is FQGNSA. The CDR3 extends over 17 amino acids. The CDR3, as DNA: TGTGCCAGCAGCTCTTCCTTCTTGGGACTCGAGGGCTATGGCTACACCTTC. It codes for CASSSSFLGLEGYGYTF.

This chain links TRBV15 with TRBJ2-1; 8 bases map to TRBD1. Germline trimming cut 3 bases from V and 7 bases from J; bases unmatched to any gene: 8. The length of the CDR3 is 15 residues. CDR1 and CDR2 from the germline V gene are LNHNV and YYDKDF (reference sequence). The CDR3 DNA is TGTGCCACCAGCAGTCAGGGGGCGCAAGGGAATGAGCAGTTCTTC. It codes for CATSSQGAQGNEQFF. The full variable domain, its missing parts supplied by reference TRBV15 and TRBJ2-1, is DAMVIQNPRYQVTQFGKPVTLSCSQTLNHNVMYWYQQKSSQAPKLLFHYYDKDFNNEADTPDNFQSRRPNTSFCFLDIRSPGLGDTAMYLCATSSQGAQGNEQFFGPGTRLTVL.

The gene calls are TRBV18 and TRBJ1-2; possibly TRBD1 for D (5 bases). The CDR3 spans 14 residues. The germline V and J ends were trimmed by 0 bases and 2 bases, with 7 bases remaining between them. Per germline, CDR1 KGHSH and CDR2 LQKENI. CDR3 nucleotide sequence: TGTGCCAGCTCACCACCCGGGGGGAACTATGGCTACACCTTC. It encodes CASSPPGGNYGYTF.

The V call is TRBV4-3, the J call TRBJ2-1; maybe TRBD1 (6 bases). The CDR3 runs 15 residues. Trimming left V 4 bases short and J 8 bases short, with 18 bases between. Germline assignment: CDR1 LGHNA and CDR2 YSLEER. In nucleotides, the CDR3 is TGCGCCAGCAGCCCAGCCTTGGACAGTACGGATGAGCAGTTCTTC. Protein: CASSPALDSTDEQFF.

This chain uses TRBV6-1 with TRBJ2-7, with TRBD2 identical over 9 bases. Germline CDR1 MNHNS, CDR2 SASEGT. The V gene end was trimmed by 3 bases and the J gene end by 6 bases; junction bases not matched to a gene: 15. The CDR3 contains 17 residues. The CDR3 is CASSDPSGRGGPGEQYF. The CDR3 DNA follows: TGTGCCAGCAGTGACCCCAGTGGGCGGGGGGGCCCTGGCGAGCAGTACTTC.

The CDR3 spells CASSMPTGYEQYF. CDR3 coding DNA: TGTGCCAGCAGTATGCCGACAGGCTACGAGCAGTACTTC. The chain recombines TRBV12-3 or TRBV12-4 with TRBJ2-7, with D possibly TRBD1 on 6 matching bases. The V and J ends lost 5 bases and 3 bases respectively, with 11 bases between them. The CDR3 is 13 residues long.

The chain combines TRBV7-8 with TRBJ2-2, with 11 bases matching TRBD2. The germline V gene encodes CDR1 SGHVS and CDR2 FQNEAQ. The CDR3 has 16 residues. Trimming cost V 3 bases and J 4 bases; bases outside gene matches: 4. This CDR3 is CASSFTSGGPTGELFF. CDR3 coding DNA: TGTGCCAGCAGCTTTACTAGCGGGGGCCCCACCGGGGAGCTGTTTTTT.

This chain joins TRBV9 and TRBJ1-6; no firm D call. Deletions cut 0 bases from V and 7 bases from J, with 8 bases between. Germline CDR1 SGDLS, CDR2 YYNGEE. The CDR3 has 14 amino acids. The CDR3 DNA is TGTGCCAGCAGCGTAGTCGCGGGGAATTCACCCCTCCACTTT. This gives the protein CASSVVAGNSPLHF.

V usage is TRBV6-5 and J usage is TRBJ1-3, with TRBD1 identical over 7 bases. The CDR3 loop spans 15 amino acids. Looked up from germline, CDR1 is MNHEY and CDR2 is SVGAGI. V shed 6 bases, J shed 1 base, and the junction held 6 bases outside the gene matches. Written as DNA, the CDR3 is TGTGCCAGCAGCTGGACAGGCGAATCTGGAAACACCATATATTTT. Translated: CASSWTGESGNTIYF.